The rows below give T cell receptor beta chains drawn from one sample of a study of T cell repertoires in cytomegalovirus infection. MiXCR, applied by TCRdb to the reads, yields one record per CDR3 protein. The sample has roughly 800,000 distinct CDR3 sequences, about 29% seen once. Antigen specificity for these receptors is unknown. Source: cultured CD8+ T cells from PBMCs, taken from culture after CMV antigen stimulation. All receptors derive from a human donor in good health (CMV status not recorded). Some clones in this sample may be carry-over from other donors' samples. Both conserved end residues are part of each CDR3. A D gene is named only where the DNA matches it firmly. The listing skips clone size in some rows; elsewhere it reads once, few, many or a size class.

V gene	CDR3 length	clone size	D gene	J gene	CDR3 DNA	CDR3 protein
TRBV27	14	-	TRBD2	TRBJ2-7	TGTGCCAGCAGTTTGGGAGGGGACCCCTACGAGCAGTACTTC	CASSLGGDPYEQYF
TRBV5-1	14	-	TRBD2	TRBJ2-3	TGCGCCAGCAAGTCCTCTAGCGGGGGAGAAGCGCAGTATTTT	CASKSSSGGEAQYF
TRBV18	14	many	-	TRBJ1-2	TGTGCCAGCTCACCAATAGGGTGGGACTATGGCTACACCTTC	CASSPIGWDYGYTF
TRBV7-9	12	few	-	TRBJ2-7	TGTGCCAGCAGCTCCCCCAGACCCGAGCAGTACTTC	CASSSPRPEQYF
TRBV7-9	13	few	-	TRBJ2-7	TGTGCCAGCAGCTTAGGCATTGCCTACGAGCAGTACTTC	CASSLGIAYEQYF
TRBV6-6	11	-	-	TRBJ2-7	TGTGCCAGCGGTGACTGGGGCGAGCAGTACTTC	CASGDWGEQYF
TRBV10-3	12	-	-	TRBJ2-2	TGTGCCATCAGTGAGGGACCCGGGGAGCTGTTTTTT	CAISEGPGELFF
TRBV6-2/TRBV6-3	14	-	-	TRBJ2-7	TGTGCCAGCAGTTACACAGGGCCCGGGGGTGAGCAGTACTTC	CASSYTGPGGEQYF
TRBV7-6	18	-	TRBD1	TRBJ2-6	TGTGCCGGCAGACGACAGGGAACTCATCTCTCTGGGGCCAACGTCCTGACTTTC	CAGRRQGTHLSGANVLTF
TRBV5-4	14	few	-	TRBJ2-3	TGTGCCAGCAGCTTGAAGGACACAGCAGATACGCAGTATTTT	CASSLKDTADTQYF
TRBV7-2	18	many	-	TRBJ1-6	TGTGCCAGCAGCTTAAGAAGGCTCTATAGGGAGGATAATTCACCCCTCCACTTT	CASSLRRLYREDNSPLHF
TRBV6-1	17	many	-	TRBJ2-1	TGTGCCAGCAGTGAAGCGCGCGGCGGAGTTACAACCGGTGAGCAGTTCTTC	CASSEARGGVTTGEQFF
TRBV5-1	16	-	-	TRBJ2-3	TGCGCCAGCAGCTTGTTTGGTGACAACGGTCCAGATACGCAGTATTTT	CASSLFGDNGPDTQYF
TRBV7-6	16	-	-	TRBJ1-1	TGTGCCAGCAGCTTAGCTAAGGTCGCAGGGAGGAGTGAAGCTTTCTTT	CASSLAKVAGRSEAFF
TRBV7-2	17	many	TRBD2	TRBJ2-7	TGTGCCAGCAGCGGACTAGCGGGGGGCCTGAGCTCCTACGAGCAGTACTTC	CASSGLAGGLSSYEQYF
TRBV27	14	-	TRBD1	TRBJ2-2	TGTGCCAGCAGTCCCCAAGGGGGCGACGGGGAGCTGTTTTTT	CASSPQGGDGELFF
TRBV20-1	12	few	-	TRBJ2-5	TGCAGTGCTAGGGGTTACCAAGAGACCCAGTACTTC	CSARGYQETQYF
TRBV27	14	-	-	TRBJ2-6	TGTGCCAGCAGTGGCCAGTTAGGTGGCAACGTCCTGACTTTC	CASSGQLGGNVLTF
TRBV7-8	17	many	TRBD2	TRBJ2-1	TGTGCCAGCAGCTTTAGCGGGGGCTATAACTCCTACAATGAGCAGTTCTTC	CASSFSGGYNSYNEQFF
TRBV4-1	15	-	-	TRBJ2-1	TGCGCCAGCAGCCGGTCGGGGAGCGGCTACAATGAGCAGTTCTTC	CASSRSGSGYNEQFF
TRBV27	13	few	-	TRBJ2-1	TGTGCCAGCAGTTCCGGGACTCTCAGCGGGCAGTTCTTC	CASSSGTLSGQFF
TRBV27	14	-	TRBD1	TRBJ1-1	TGTGCCAGCCTAGGGGGACAGTTGAACACTGAAGCTTTCTTT	CASLGGQLNTEAFF
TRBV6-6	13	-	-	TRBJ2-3	TGTGCCAGCAGTTACGTTCGGGGGGATACGCAGTATTTT	CASSYVRGDTQYF
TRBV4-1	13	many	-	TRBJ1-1	TGTGCCAGCAGCCAAGGGGAGAACACTGAAGCTTTCTTT	CASSQGENTEAFF
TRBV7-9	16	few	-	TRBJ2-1	TGTGCCAGCAGCGCGGGACCGCGAAGGCGACTCAATGAGCAGTTCTTC	CASSAGPRRRLNEQFF
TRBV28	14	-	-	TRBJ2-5	TGTGCCAGCAGTTTAAACGGGGGCGGAAAGACCCAGTACTTC	CASSLNGGGKTQYF
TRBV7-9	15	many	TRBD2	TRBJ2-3	TGTGCCAGCTCACGAACTAGCGGGGGAACAGATACGCAGTATTTT	CASSRTSGGTDTQYF
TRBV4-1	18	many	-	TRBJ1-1	TGCGCCAGCAGGGTGGAGAACAGGCATACACCCATGAACACTGAAGCTTTCTTT	CASRVENRHTPMNTEAFF